The 15 T cell receptor beta chains below were found in one sample sequenced in a study of cytomegalovirus exposure and HLA in healthy donors (dated by TCRdb to 2016 to 2017). The receptor library was made with the immunoSEQ multiplex PCR assay. For the multiplex PCR, a mixture combining 60 forward primers for TCR Vbeta segments and 13 reverse primers for TCR Jbeta segments was used. TCRdb limited this immuneACCESS table to in-frame rearrangements with V and J called. A share of clones is missing; checked studies link under half to unresolved V genes, and the rest is unexplained. A total of some 160,000 clones appear in this sample, over 60% of them only once. The ten largest clones represent around 6% of the sample. The specimen was PBMCs. The receptors originated from a man aged 35 to 55 in good health and CMV-seronegative.

The chain is built from TRBV27 and TRBJ2-5; 8 bases fit TRBD1. The J call may be incorrect, as the DNA end agrees better with TRBJ2-7. Germline V gene sequence: CDR1 MNHEY, CDR2 SMNVEV (reference sequence). This CDR3 comprises 11 residues. This CDR3 reads CASRTGGEQYF. DNA for the CDR3: TGTGCCAGCAGAACAGGGGGCGAGCAGTACTTC.

The CDR3 spells CASSLGGQGVDFGKLFF. The CDR3 DNA sequence: TGTGCCAGCAGCCTGGGGGGACAGGGGGTAGACTTCGGAAAACTGTTTTTT. The chain has TRBV5-4 and TRBJ1-4; TRBD1 aligns across 11 bases. Germline V gene data show CDR1 as SGHNT and CDR2 as YYREEE (reference sequence). The CDR3 is 17 amino acids. J gave up 10 bases and V 4 bases, and 15 bases lay outside the gene matches.

This sequence joins TRBV19 and TRBJ1-5; 7 bases map to TRBD1. Germline CDR1 is LNHDA and CDR2 is SQIVND (reference sequence). The CDR3 has 15 residues. After removal of 6 bases from V and 4 bases from J, the junction contained 9 bases not matched to a gene. CDR3 nucleotides: TGTGCCAGTAGCCCGACAGGGCGCTCTAATCAGCCCCAGCATTTT. This translates into CASSPTGRSNQPQHF.

V usage is TRBV10-2 and J usage is TRBJ2-3, with D perhaps TRBD1 (6 bases). This CDR3 comprises 15 residues. The V end was cut by 7 bases, the J end by 0 bases, with 14 bases between. The germline V gene has CDR1 WSHSY and CDR2 SAAADI. The CDR3 nucleotides read TGCGCCAGCAAGGAGCCAGGGGCTAGCACAGATACGCAGTATTTT. This codes for CASKEPGASTDTQYF.

The J gene is TRBJ1-2, the V gene TRBV7-2, with 7 positions matching TRBD1. J lost 2 bases, V lost 3 bases, and 6 bases had no gene match. The CDR3 totals 15 residues. Germline V CDR1 and CDR2: SGHTA, FQGNSA. The chain's CDR3 is CASSFGQAFNYGYTF. DNA of the CDR3: TGTGCCAGCAGCTTTGGACAGGCATTCAACTATGGCTACACCTTC.

The chain employs TRBV5-4 and TRBJ2-7, with 9 bases identical to TRBD2. The CDR3 consists of 15 residues. Germline CDR1 and CDR2: SGHNT and YYREEE (reference sequence). The junction had 5 bases not matched to a gene; V was cut back by 2 bases and J by 2 bases. The CDR3 DNA sequence: TGTGCCAGCAGCTTACACGGACTAGCGCCCTACGAGCAGTACTTC. It translates to CASSLHGLAPYEQYF.

This chain uses TRBV4-3 with TRBJ1-6; 7 bases match TRBD1. V shed 7 bases and J 0 bases; nucleotides not matched to a gene: 6. Germline CDR1 and CDR2: LGHNA and YSLEER. This CDR3 is built from 16 residues. CDR3 coding DNA: TGCGCCAGCACCAACGCAGGGGGCTCCTATAATTCACCCCTCCACTTT. This codes for CASTNAGGSYNSPLHF.

About this clone: Other DNA sequences in the sample encode the same CDR3. The chain employs TRBV7-9 and TRBJ1-2; TRBD1 agrees at 7 bases. This CDR3 contains 13 residues. V lost 5 bases and J lost 3; bases outside the gene matches: 3. CDR1 is SEHNR, CDR2 FQNEAQ, per germline (reference sequence). Here the CDR3 DNA reads TGTGCCAGCAGCCTCGGGACAGACTATGGCTACACCTTC. It is translated as CASSLGTDYGYTF.

The V gene is TRBV7-9, the J gene TRBJ1-2; 10 bases align to TRBD1. J lost 0 bases, V lost 5 bases, and 3 bases had no gene match. The CDR3 length is 15 residues. Germline V gives CDR1 SEHNR, CDR2 FQNEAQ (reference sequence). The CDR3 DNA reads TGTGCCAGCAGCCCCGGGACAGGGGCTAACTATGGCTACACCTTC. As protein: CASSPGTGANYGYTF.

The chain couples TRBV6-5 to TRBJ2-7; the match to TRBD1 covers 7 bases. CDR3 length: 14 amino acids. V lost 5 bases, J lost 6 bases, and 10 bases stayed unmatched. CDR1 and CDR2 from the germline V gene are MNHEY and SVGAGI. Here the CDR3 DNA reads TGTGCCAGCAGTCAAACGACAGGGCCTCTCGAGCAGTACTTC. Its protein is CASSQTTGPLEQYF.

The chain links TRBV2 to TRBJ2-6, with 10 bases identical to TRBD1. This CDR3 has 19 residues. The V segment lost 4 bases and the J segment 3 bases; nucleotides outside the gene matches: 12. Germline assignment: CDR1 SNHLY and CDR2 FYNNEI. The DNA for the CDR3 is TGTGCCAGCAGTGTGGCCCGGGGGACAGGGGTTTTTGGGGCCAACGTCCTGACTTTC. This gives the protein CASSVARGTGVFGANVLTF.

The chain is built from TRBV5-1 and TRBJ2-5; 11 positions match TRBD2. Germline V gene sequence: CDR1 SGHRS, CDR2 YFSETQ. This CDR3 comprises 15 residues. The J segment lost 4 bases and the V segment lost 2 bases, leaving 4 bases of the junction unmatched. The CDR3 is CASSFSGLAAETQYF. CDR3 DNA: TGCGCCAGCAGCTTCTCGGGACTAGCGGCAGAGACCCAGTACTTC.

This chain connects TRBV7-9 to TRBJ2-1; 7 bases fit TRBD2. The CDR3 consists of 15 residues. CDR1 SEHNR and CDR2 FQNEAQ come from the germline V gene (reference sequence). V lost 5 bases, J lost 4 bases, and 8 bases stayed unmatched. The CDR3 DNA reads TGTGCCAGCAGCGAAGACCTGCGGGGGTACAATGAGCAGTTCTTC. This sequence encodes CASSEDLRGYNEQFF.

V is TRBV7-9 and J is TRBJ1-1; a weak D match, TRBD1 (5 bases). Germline V CDR1 and CDR2: SEHNR, FQNEAQ (reference sequence). The CDR3 length is 16 residues. Trimming removed 2 bases from V and 1 base from J, with 14 bases in between. The CDR3 nucleotides read TGTGCCAGCAGCTTACCCCATCTAGGGGCGAACACTGAAGCTTTCTTT. Its translation is CASSLPHLGANTEAFF.

The V gene is TRBV29-1, the J gene TRBJ2-1; a possible D gene is TRBD2 (6 bases). The germline CDR1 and CDR2 sequences are SQVTM and ANQGSEA. V was shortened by 3 bases and J by 9 bases, with 15 bases between the two germline ends. The CDR3 totals 13 residues. The CDR3 DNA reads as TGCAGCGTTGACCTTGGACGGGGGAGTGAGCAGTTCTTC. Protein sequence: CSVDLGRGSEQFF.